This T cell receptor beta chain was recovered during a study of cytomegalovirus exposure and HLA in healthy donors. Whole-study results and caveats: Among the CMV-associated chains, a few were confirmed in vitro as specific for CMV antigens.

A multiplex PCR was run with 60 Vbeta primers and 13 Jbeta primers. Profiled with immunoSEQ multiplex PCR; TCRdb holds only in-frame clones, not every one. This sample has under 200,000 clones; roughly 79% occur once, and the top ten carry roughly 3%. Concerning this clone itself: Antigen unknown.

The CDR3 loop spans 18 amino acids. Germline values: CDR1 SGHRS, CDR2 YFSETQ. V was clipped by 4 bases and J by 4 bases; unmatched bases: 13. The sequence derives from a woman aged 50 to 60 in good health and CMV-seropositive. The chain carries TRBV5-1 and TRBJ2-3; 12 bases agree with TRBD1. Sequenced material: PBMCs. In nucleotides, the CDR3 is TGCGCCAGCAGCCCGTGGGGACAGGGGGCGCTCGGAGCAGATACGCAGTATTTT. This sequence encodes CASSPWGQGALGADTQYF.